The clone carrying this T cell receptor (beta chain) was counted only a few times. The antigen is unknown. TCRdb redid the calling of the 5' RACE reads with MiXCR, one entry per CDR3 protein. The sample lists 350,000 to 450,000 distinct CDR3 sequences; approximately 24% were seen once. The sample originates from a study of T-cell memory formation after mild COVID-19. Study-wide points: Memory sampled before infection contained some responding clones, suggesting cross-reactive memory joined.

The V end lost 3 bases, the J end lost 7 bases, and 13 bases lay between the germline ends. The CDR3 sequence is 14 residues long. Germline CDR1 and CDR2: KGHSH and LQKENI. This clonotype was obtained from an adult woman who had mild COVID-19 (a few samples of this study predate the infection). Cell type and time point are not known. What was sequenced was PBMCs or a T cell subset sorted from them (not recorded which). The chain employs TRBV18 and TRBJ2-1, with D uncertain. The CDR3 region is CASSPPVGVNEQFF. CDR3 nucleotides: TGTGCCAGCTCACCCCCGGTCGGAGTGAATGAGCAGTTCTTC.